The 5 T cell receptor beta chains below come from one sample, sequenced in a study of blood T cell repertoires in COVID-19. Repertoires were generated with immunoSEQ multiplex PCR, while TCRdb's copy carries only in-frame clones and drops some. This table has 250,000 to 300,000 clones, roughly nine tenths appearing once. Sequences were obtained from peripheral blood. The receptors shown here come from a woman aged 30 to 39 with COVID-19, enrolled during active disease.

This chain uses TRBV6-6 with TRBJ2-7, with D possibly TRBD2 on 5 matching bases. Germline lookup yields CDR1 MNHNY and CDR2 SVGAGI (reference sequence). This CDR3 is built from 13 residues. Trimming removed 0 bases at V and 7 bases at J, with 10 bases between. Written as DNA, the CDR3 is TGTGCCAGCAGTTACTCGAGGGTGGAAGAGCAGTACTTC. It translates to CASSYSRVEEQYF.

The count of this clone is one. This CDR3 is CASSPYVVTAYGYTF. Written as DNA, the CDR3 is TGTGCCAGCAGTCCCTACGTGGTGACAGCCTATGGCTACACCTTC. The rearrangement joins TRBV28 to TRBJ1-2; possible D gene TRBD1, 5 bases. The CDR3 covers 15 residues. Germline loops: CDR1 MDHEN, CDR2 SYDVKM. Between the trimmed V and J ends, which lost 5 bases and 4 bases, there was a span of 17 bases.

The chain joins TRBV29-1 to TRBJ1-1; possibly TRBD1 for D (6 bases). The CDR3 covers 13 residues. The germline gives CDR1 SQVTM, CDR2 ANQGSEA. V was clipped by 6 bases and J by 5 bases, with 16 bases between them. The CDR3 DNA reads as TGCAGCGTCCGGGGAGGGGGTGCGACTGAAGCTTTCTTT. Its translation: CSVRGGGATEAFF.

The chain links TRBV18 to TRBJ2-6; TRBD1 matches at 10 bases. The CDR3 has 17 amino acids. Germline CDR1 is KGHSH and CDR2 is LQKENI. Losses at the gene ends were 2 bases for V and 4 bases for J; bases not matched to a gene: 5. DNA for the CDR3: TGTGCCAGCTCACCAATGGGACAGGGGCCCGGGGCCAACGTCCTGACTTTC. Translated, it gives CASSPMGQGPGANVLTF.

The chain recombines TRBV5-4 with TRBJ2-1; TRBD2 aligns across 7 bases. Germline values: CDR1 SGHNT, CDR2 YYREEE (reference sequence). V was clipped by 4 bases and J by 0 bases; unmatched bases: 7. This CDR3 region has 16 residues. The CDR3 sequence: CASSRSGTNSYNEQFF. DNA for the CDR3: TGTGCCAGCAGCCGATCCGGGACTAACTCCTACAATGAGCAGTTCTTC.